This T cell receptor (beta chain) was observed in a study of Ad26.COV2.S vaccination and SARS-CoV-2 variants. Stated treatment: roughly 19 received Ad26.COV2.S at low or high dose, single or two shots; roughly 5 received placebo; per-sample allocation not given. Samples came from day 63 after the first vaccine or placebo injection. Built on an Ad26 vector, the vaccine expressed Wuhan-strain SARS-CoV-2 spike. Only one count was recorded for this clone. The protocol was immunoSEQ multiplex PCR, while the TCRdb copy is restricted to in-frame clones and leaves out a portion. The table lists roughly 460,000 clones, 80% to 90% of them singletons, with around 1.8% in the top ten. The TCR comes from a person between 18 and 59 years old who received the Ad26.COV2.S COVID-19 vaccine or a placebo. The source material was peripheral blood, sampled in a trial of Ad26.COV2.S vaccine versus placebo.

The CDR3 nucleotides are TGTGCCAGCAACACGGGGGGCACTAGCGGGAGTGGGGAGACCCAGTACTTC. This sequence encodes CASNTGGTSGSGETQYF. The chain has TRBV5-4 and TRBJ2-5; 11 nucleotides align to TRBD2. V trimming: 6 bases; J trimming: 5 bases; junction bases outside the gene matches: 15. Germline V gene data show CDR1 as SGHNT and CDR2 as YYREEE (reference sequence). The CDR3 loop spans 17 amino acids. Looking up the rest from reference TRBV5-4 and TRBJ2-5 gives the full variable domain: ETGVTQSPTHLIKTRGQQVTLRCSSQSGHNTVSWYQQALGQGPQFIFQYYREEENGRGNFPPRFSGLQFPNYSSELNVNALELDDSALYLCASNTGGTSGSGETQYFGPGTRLLVL.